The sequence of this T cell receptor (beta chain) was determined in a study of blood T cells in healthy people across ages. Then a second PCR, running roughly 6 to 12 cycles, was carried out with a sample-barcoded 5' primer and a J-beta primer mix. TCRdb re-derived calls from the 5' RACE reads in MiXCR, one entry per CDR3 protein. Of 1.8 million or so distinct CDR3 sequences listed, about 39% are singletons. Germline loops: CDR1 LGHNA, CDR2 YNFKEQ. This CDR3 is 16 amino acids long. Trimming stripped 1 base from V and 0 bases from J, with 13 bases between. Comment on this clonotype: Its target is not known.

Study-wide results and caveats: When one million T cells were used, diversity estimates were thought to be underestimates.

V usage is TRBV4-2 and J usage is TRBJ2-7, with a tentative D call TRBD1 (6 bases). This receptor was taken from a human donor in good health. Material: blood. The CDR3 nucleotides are TGTGCCAGCAGCCAAGCTCGGACAGAGTTCTCCTACGAGCAGTACTTC. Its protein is CASSQARTEFSYEQYF.